This T cell receptor beta chain comes out of a study of CXCR3-negative and CXCR3-positive naive CD8 T cells. Libraries were UMI-labeled 5' RACE TRB cDNA. TCRdb re-called the 5' RACE reads and gives one entry per CDR3 protein, without DNA. The sample has about 57,000 distinct CDR3 sequences. Overall study results and limits: Relative to memory CD8+ cells, whose diversity was much lower, both naive subsets had comparably high diversity. Researchers reported similar TRBV-TRBJ usage in naive CXCR3-negative and CXCR3-positive cells, though memory differed.

For this clonotype: Antigen unknown.

Source material: memory CD8+ T cells from blood. The receptor comes from a human donor in good health. Some clones in this sample may be carry-over from other donors' samples.

The CDR3 is CASSIPGLAGDPYEQYF. This chain connects TRBV28 to TRBJ2-7; the D call of TRBD2 rests on TCRdb alone, since no DNA is present to check it. CDR3 length: 17 residues. Germline V gene sequence: CDR1 MDHEN, CDR2 SYDVKM.